The rows below give T cell receptor beta chains drawn from one sample of a study of Tregs in tolerant kidney transplant recipients. The protocol was immunoSEQ multiplex PCR, while the TCRdb copy is restricted to in-frame clones and leaves out a portion. This sample has approximately 98,000 clones, with nearly 90% found just once. The sequencing here drew on CD4+ T cells from blood, taken before the transplant. The receptors come from a human donor who received a combined kidney and bone marrow transplant. CDR3s include the opening cysteine and the closing phenylalanine or tryptophan. The D gene is left open where the match is weak. Only part of the rows carry a size: once, few, many, or a class if the clone is expanded.

j_gene	d_gene	abundance	v_gene	CDR3aa	CDR3nt
TRBJ2-3	TRBD2	few	TRBV14	CASSQDSAGTSTDTQYF	TGTGCCAGCAGCCAAGATTCAGCGGGGACTAGCACAGATACGCAGTATTTT
TRBJ1-4	TRBD1	-	TRBV7-8	CASSMTGREKLFF	TGTGCCAGCAGCATGACAGGGCGGGAAAAACTGTTTTTT
TRBJ2-7	-	-	TRBV6-5	CASSRPGTYEQYF	TGTGCCAGCAGTCGTCCAGGGACCTACGAGCAGTACTTC
TRBJ1-2	-	-	TRBV7-2	CASSLDEGSAYGYTF	TGTGCCAGCAGCTTAGACGAGGGCTCCGCCTATGGCTACACCTTC
TRBJ1-5	-	few	TRBV28	CASMTPQGQPQHF	TGTGCCAGCATGACTCCACAGGGACAGCCCCAGCATTTT
TRBJ2-1	-	-	TRBV2	CASSEVGGEGRSNEQFF	TGTGCCAGCAGTGAAGTGGGCGGCGAGGGTAGGTCCAATGAGCAGTTCTTC
TRBJ2-2	TRBD2	-	TRBV30	CAWSGGVAGGRNTGELFF	TGTGCCTGGAGTGGGGGTGTGGCGGGAGGAAGGAACACCGGGGAGCTGTTTTTT
TRBJ2-3	TRBD1	-	TRBV5-4	CASSLGDRGRDHTQYF	TGTGCCAGCAGCTTGGGAGACAGGGGGCGCGATCATACGCAGTATTTT
TRBJ2-7	-	-	TRBV7-9	CASSVRRVNAYEQYF	TGTGCCAGCAGCGTACGGAGGGTTAATGCCTACGAGCAGTACTTC
TRBJ2-3	TRBD2	few	TRBV7-9	CASSAGLAATDTQYF	TGTGCCAGCAGCGCCGGACTAGCGGCCACAGATACGCAGTATTTT
TRBJ1-1	-	-	TRBV7-9	CASSSQQVNTEAFF	TGTGCCAGCAGCTCCCAACAAGTCAACACTGAAGCTTTCTTT
TRBJ1-3	-	-	TRBV5-5	CASSPRDGRNTIYF	TGTGCCAGCAGCCCGCGGGACGGAAGAAACACCATATATTTT
TRBJ2-7	TRBD2	few	TRBV5-4	CASSPGLAGSYEQYF	TGTGCCAGCAGCCCCGGACTAGCGGGCTCCTACGAGCAGTACTTC
TRBJ1-6	-	-	TRBV7-2	CASSLVYGQSYNSPLHF	TGTGCCAGCAGCTTAGTGTATGGACAGTCCTATAATTCACCCCTCCACTTT
TRBJ1-3	-	once	TRBV2	CASRTGLSGNTIYF	TGTGCCAGCAGAACAGGTCTCTCTGGAAACACCATATATTTT
TRBJ1-3	-	-	TRBV28	CASSLRGNTIYF	TGTGCCAGCAGTTTGCGGGGAAACACCATATATTTT
TRBJ2-7	TRBD2	-	TRBV9	CASSRGTSGNYEQYF	TGTGCCAGCAGCCGGGGGACTAGCGGAAACTACGAGCAGTACTTC
TRBJ2-7	TRBD1	-	TRBV5-5	CASSLRDRGVKSSYEQYF	TGTGCCAGCAGCCTCCGGGACAGGGGGGTGAAAAGCTCCTACGAGCAGTACTTC
TRBJ2-5	TRBD2	-	TRBV5-1	CASSGGTKKETQYF	TGCGCCAGCAGCGGAGGGACTAAAAAAGAGACCCAGTACTTC
TRBJ1-1	-	-	TRBV5-4	CASSPASGAEAFF	TGTGCCAGCAGCCCGGCCTCAGGGGCTGAAGCTTTCTTT
TRBJ1-1	-	few	TRBV27	CASSLYPGETEAFF	TGTGCCAGCAGTTTATACCCTGGGGAGACTGAAGCTTTCTTT
TRBJ2-7	TRBD2	-	TRBV11-2	CASSAWTSGRVAYEQYF	TGTGCCAGCAGCGCTTGGACTAGCGGGAGGGTCGCCTACGAGCAGTACTTC
TRBJ1-1	TRBD1	-	TRBV19	CASGTLGQKNTEAFF	TGTGCCAGTGGGACCTTGGGACAGAAGAACACTGAAGCTTTCTTT
TRBJ2-4	-	-	TRBV28	CASREGTKNIQYF	TGTGCCAGCAGGGAGGGAACCAAAAACATTCAGTACTTC